The present entry profiles one T cell receptor (beta chain) with its context. Its antigen specificity is not known. Nothing much larger sits one base from this clone, and base qualities are not available. Looking up the germline V gene (reference sequence) yields CDR1 SGHNT and CDR2 YYREEE. V is clipped by 4 bases and J by 11 bases, and the sequence between their germline boundaries is 24 bases long. The CDR3 covers 15 residues, taking in both the cysteine and the phenylalanine. The DNA shown is the 45-base CDR3, in frame from base 1. Donors were healthy HIV-negative adults with no recently reported acute infections or vaccinations. Every donor was a Caucasian adult living in Nashville, Tennessee, USA. CD4+ T cells were enriched by magnetic negative selection; naive cells were then positively selected on CD45RA, and the negative fraction formed the memory subset. Blood was obtained by leukapheresis, after which PBMCs were separated by Ficoll-Histopaque density gradient centrifugation and cryopreserved in liquid nitrogen vapor phase. Analytical flow cytometry was used to check the purity and quantity of every magnetically sorted T cell population. Each sorted fraction had its genomic DNA isolated and then quantified by UV absorbance on a Nanodrop 2000c.

Using the deep immunoSEQ assay, multiplex PCR amplified TCR CDR3 regions from genomic DNA. Genomic DNA extracted from each cell subset was distributed evenly over all wells of several immunoSEQ 96-well plates, and each plate served as one replicate. For sorted subsets, each replicate PCR was loaded with roughly 190 ng genomic DNA, equivalent to 32,000 or so T cell genomes. Purified libraries were measured with a Qubit 3.0 fluorometer, size-checked on a Bioanalyzer 2100, and measured again with the KAPA Library Quantification kit. Every immunoSEQ 96-well plate was sequenced on a dedicated single-read 150-cycle Illumina NextSeq 550 flow cell. Per the authors' processing: The immunoSEQ output contained only junctional sequences without quality scores, so filtering could not match that applied to full-length reads. Sequences were annotated with PyIR, a Python wrapper for IgBLAST v1.9, and V/J genes and CDR3 were assigned using IMGT germline references. Reads were filtered out if the reads had weak V/J assignments (E-value above 1e-6), no CDR3, stop codons, out-of-frame junctions, or ambiguous translated residues. V3J clonotypes were defined as sequences sharing the same inferred V gene, J gene, and CDR3 amino acid sequence. Percentage overlap between repertoires was calculated by dividing the number of shared unique clonotypes by the size of the smaller repertoire. Three approaches were used to assess repertoire richness: RTK rarefaction, the Chao1 estimator, and Recon v2.1 estimates of unobserved clonotypes. Generation probabilities were computed with OLGA for all TCRbeta clonotypes obtained by the gDNA method from four donors. Imported from immuneACCESS, the table was reduced by TCRdb to in-frame sequences with V and J called. These copies leave out some clones; in studies compared against another copy, an unresolved V gene accounts for under half, and the cause of the remainder is not known. V and J calls and clone size are copied from that table; D and trimming were computed from the DNA. The table for this sample lists about 2.4 million clones; 80% to 95% of them were counted only once. The ten largest account for approximately 0.37% of the sample.

These data come from a study of shared clonotypes between healthy human individuals (dated by TCRdb to between 2020 and 2021). About the investigation overall: The cohort comprised a couple of women and a few men aged 18 to 49 years. Per donor, three plates each were used for CD4 naive and CD4 memory, two for CD8 naive, and one for CD8 memory. To estimate repertoire size and how much clonotypes are shared between individuals, the study performed deep sequencing of blood TCR repertoires from 4 to 6 healthy adults. Different laboratories and diverse techniques were used to prepare libraries and sequence TCR repertoires, to increase sequencing depth and limit assay-specific biases. Leukapheresis yielded between about 0.9 and 9 billion PBMCs per donor.

Overall study results and their limits: Naive subsets generally had larger estimated clonotype richness than memory subsets did. Based on pairwise subsampling, the degree of clonotype sharing among donors was expected to be affected by sequencing depth. Sampling was restricted to blood, and TCR repertoires in tissues likely differ from the TCR repertoires found in blood. Compared with non-shared clonotypes, clonotypes shared by all four sorted-subset donors had higher generation probabilities. Because the study included only a small number of donors, the genetic and exposure-history diversity represented was limited. When a handful of donors were compared, the shared fraction of clonotypes was about 5% for naive CD4, 3% to 4% for naive CD8, 2% to 2.5% for memory CD4, and around 0.37% for memory CD8. Incomplete sequencing was indicated by rarefaction of sorted-subset datasets, despite the large sequencing depth.

The TCR originated in a man in his late teens or twenties in good health. Some clones in this sample may be carry-over from other donors' samples. The material sequenced was naive CD4+ T cells from PBMCs. Sample cell subset or site, as interpreted from the label and publication: CD45RA+ positively selected. The chain joins TRBV5-4 to TRBJ1-2; TRBD1 might be the D gene, on 5 matching bases. In nucleotides, the sequence is TGTGCCAGCAGCGGGGGAGTGGGAGGGCTCGAGAGATACACCTTC. It translates to CASSGGVGGLERYTF.